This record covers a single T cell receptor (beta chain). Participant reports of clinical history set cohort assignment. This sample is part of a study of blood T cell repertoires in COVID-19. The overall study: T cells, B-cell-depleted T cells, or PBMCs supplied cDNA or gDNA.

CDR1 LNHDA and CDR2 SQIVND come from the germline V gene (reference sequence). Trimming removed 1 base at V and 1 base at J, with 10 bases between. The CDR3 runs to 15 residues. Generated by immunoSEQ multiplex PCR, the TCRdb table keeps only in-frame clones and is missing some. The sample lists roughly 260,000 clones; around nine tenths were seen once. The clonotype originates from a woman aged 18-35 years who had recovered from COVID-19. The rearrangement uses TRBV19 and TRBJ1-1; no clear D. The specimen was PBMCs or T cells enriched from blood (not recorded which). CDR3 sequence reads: CASSIVGRPNTEAFF. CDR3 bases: TGTGCCAGTAGTATAGTCGGCAGGCCGAACACTGAAGCTTTCTTT.